The rows below give T cell receptor beta chains drawn from one sample of a study of early T cells in non-severe SARS-CoV-2 infection. TCRdb reanalysed the 5' RACE reads using MiXCR and keeps one entry per CDR3 protein. The sample carries 35,000 to 45,000 distinct CDR3 sequences, 6.8% recorded once. Sequencing was performed on whole blood, taken at baseline. These receptor sequences come from an adult who was a healthcare worker with PCR-confirmed SARS-CoV-2 infection or an uninfected control (not recorded which). Both conserved end residues are part of each CDR3. The size of a clone is reported for some rows only, either as once, few or many, or as a class for expanded clones.

TRBJ2-2 | TRBV12-3/TRBV12-4 | many | CASRASLANTGELFF
TRBJ2-2 | TRBV19 | many | CASEQGSGGELFF
TRBJ1-6 | TRBV7-8 | few | CASSLLSSYNSPLHF
TRBJ2-7 | TRBV20-1 | few | CSGSSLALAYEQYF
TRBJ2-4 | TRBV20-1 | many | CSAREGKGAGNIQYF
TRBJ2-2 | TRBV19 | many | CASIPEVGTNTGELFF
TRBJ2-1 | TRBV12-3/TRBV12-4 | many | CASSQAQTYNEQFF
TRBJ2-1 | TRBV4-1 | many | CASSPRASGYNEQFF
TRBJ1-1 | TRBV10-2 | few | CASSGGQEERAFF
TRBJ2-1 | TRBV2 | few | CASSVKREVGEQFF
TRBJ2-3 | TRBV20-1 | . | CSASRQRERNTDTQYF
TRBJ1-1 | TRBV6-1 | many | CASTADRGRMNTEAFF
TRBJ2-1 | TRBV10-2 | many | CASSDREAWEQFF
TRBJ1-1 | TRBV29-1 | . | CSDGNTEAFF
TRBJ2-5 | TRBV10-1 | few | CASSDPGTGQETQYF
TRBJ2-5 | TRBV20-1 | . | CSSLGAGGSDTGTQYF
TRBJ1-3 | TRBV6-9 | many | CAIRPGCPGNTIYF
TRBJ2-1 | TRBV12-3/TRBV12-4 | many | CASSQLAGGPNEQFF
TRBJ1-1 | TRBV12-3/TRBV12-4 | many | CASRPTGLNTEAFF
TRBJ1-1 | TRBV7-9 | many | CASSYLDEAFF
TRBJ2-7 | TRBV10-2 | . | CASSELSTGEQYF
TRBJ2-3 | TRBV24-1 | few | CATSAGRGTDTQYF
TRBJ2-2 | TRBV5-1 | many | CASSFRTSVSSTGELFF
TRBJ2-3 | TRBV5-1 | . | CASSLGRGEDTQYF
TRBJ1-2 | TRBV3-1 | many | CASSQAPGQVVGYTF
TRBJ2-1 | TRBV9 | many | CASSVGTASGNEQFF